Shown below are 13 T cell receptor beta chains from a single sample sequenced in a study of cytomegalovirus exposure and HLA in healthy donors. Libraries were prepared by immunoSEQ multiplex PCR; TCRdb keeps only in-frame clonotypes and omits some of them. The table includes roughly 68,000 clones, just over 95% detected once. The specimen sequenced was PBMCs. The origin of the receptors is a woman under 30 in good health and CMV-seropositive.

J is TRBJ2-7 and V is TRBV19; D perhaps matches TRBD1 (6 bases). V lost 5 bases to trimming and J lost 3 bases, with 11 bases between them. The CDR3 has 13 residues. Germline-derived CDR1 and CDR2 are LNHDA and SQIVND (reference sequence). The CDR3 DNA reads as TGTGCCAGTAGTGAAATAGGGGGCTACGAGCAGTACTTC. The encoded protein is CASSEIGGYEQYF.

This chain links TRBV2 with TRBJ2-7; a possible D gene is TRBD1 (6 bases). The CDR3 runs 13 residues. Trimming removed 6 bases from V and 3 bases from J, with 12 bases in between. CDR1 is SNHLY and CDR2 is FYNNEI in the germline V gene. The CDR3 sequence: CASRPTGIYEQYF. The CDR3 DNA sequence: TGTGCCAGCAGACCCACAGGGATCTACGAGCAGTACTTC.

The rearrangement uses TRBV6-5 and TRBJ2-1; TRBD2 agrees at 11 bases. This CDR3 contains 14 residues. Trimming removed 4 bases from V and 5 bases from J; junction bases left unmatched: 1. Germline CDR1 is MNHEY and CDR2 is SVGAGI. The CDR3, as DNA: TGTGCCAGCAGTTTAGCGGGAGGGGACAATGAGCAGTTCTTC. Its translation is CASSLAGGDNEQFF.

The V call is TRBV28, the J call TRBJ2-7, with a tentative D call TRBD2 (6 bases). The V gene's germline CDR1 is MDHEN and CDR2 SYDVKM. This CDR3 has 13 residues. Trimming left V 6 bases short and J 7 bases short, with 16 bases between. The DNA of the CDR3 is TGTGCCAGCAGGGACGGGGGAAGTTTAGAGCAGTACTTC. Translation gives CASRDGGSLEQYF.

V usage is TRBV5-4 and J usage is TRBJ2-5; TRBD1 matches at 7 bases. This CDR3 spans 15 amino acids. Germline CDR1 and CDR2: SGHNT and YYREEE (reference sequence). V was pared by 4 bases and J by 2 bases, with 8 bases of the junction left unmatched. CDR3 sequence: CASSLRTGKQETQYF. The CDR3 coding sequence is TGTGCCAGCAGCCTACGGACAGGCAAACAAGAGACCCAGTACTTC.

V usage is TRBV5-1 and J usage is TRBJ2-5, with 9 positions matching TRBD1. Germline CDR1 is SGHRS and CDR2 is YFSETQ. V lost 3 bases and J lost 5; bases outside the gene matches: 5. This CDR3 is 14 amino acids long. The CDR3 here is CASSSTGGGETQYF. As DNA, the CDR3 is TGCGCCAGCAGCTCGACAGGGGGTGGCGAGACCCAGTACTTC.

The chain recombines TRBV19 with TRBJ1-5; TRBD1 might be the D (6 bases). Trimming removed 3 bases at V and 2 bases at J, with 11 bases between. The CDR3 contains 15 residues. Germline values: CDR1 LNHDA, CDR2 SQIVND (reference sequence). The CDR3 nucleotides read TGTGCCAGTAGTATGGGTTGGACAGGCAATCAGCCCCAGCATTTT. Amino acid sequence: CASSMGWTGNQPQHF.

The rearrangement joins TRBV7-9 to TRBJ1-1; unclear D gene. Germline CDR1 reads SEHNR; CDR2 reads FQNEAQ (reference sequence). The V end was cut by 5 bases, the J end by 7 bases, with 11 bases between. The CDR3 runs 12 residues. Written as DNA, the CDR3 is TGTGCCAGCAGCCTCGGACTTGATGAAGCTTTCTTT. This sequence encodes CASSLGLDEAFF.

V is TRBV5-1 and J is TRBJ2-5; D uncertain. V gave up 0 bases and J gave up 5 bases, with 8 bases separating them. Germline CDR1 is SGHRS and CDR2 is YFSETQ. CDR3 length: 13 residues. This CDR3 is CASSLAGWETQYF. The CDR3 DNA is TGCGCCAGCAGCTTGGCCGGTTGGGAGACCCAGTACTTC.

The chain employs TRBV28 and TRBJ2-7, with a weak D call TRBD1 (6 bases). The CDR3 is 14 residues long. Germline values: CDR1 MDHEN, CDR2 SYDVKM. The V end lost 7 bases, the J end lost 5 bases, and 18 bases lay between the germline ends. In DNA, the CDR3 is TGTGCCAGCACCTCCCTAGGGGGAGCGGACGAGCAGTACTTC. Amino acids: CASTSLGGADEQYF.

J is TRBJ2-7 and V is TRBV10-3, with 9 bases matching TRBD2. There are 19 residues in the CDR3. Germline assignment: CDR1 ENHRY and CDR2 SYGVKD. V was pared by 3 bases and J by 3 bases, with 18 bases of the junction left unmatched. The CDR3: CAISDHRLGTVTSGYEQYF. The CDR3 nucleotides are TGTGCCATCAGTGACCACCGCTTGGGAACCGTGACTAGCGGCTACGAGCAGTACTTC.

CDR3 nucleotide sequence: TGCGCCAGCAGCGTCTCCGGGACTGACGGACGAGAGACCCAGTACTTC. Translated, it gives CASSVSGTDGRETQYF. The chain is built from TRBV5-1 and TRBJ2-5; possible D gene TRBD2, 6 bases. The length of the CDR3 is 16 residues. V dropped 4 bases and J dropped 4 bases, with 20 bases sitting between them. Germline CDR1 reads SGHRS; CDR2 reads YFSETQ.

The chain carries TRBV30 and TRBJ1-1; unclear D gene. Trimming removed 4 bases from V and 0 bases from J, with 12 bases in between. The CDR3 covers 14 residues. Germline assignment: CDR1 GTSNPN and CDR2 SVGIG (reference sequence). CDR3 residues: CAWKQSIMNTEAFF. As DNA, the CDR3 is TGTGCCTGGAAACAGTCGATAATGAACACTGAAGCTTTCTTT.